This T cell receptor (beta chain) derives from a study of blood T cell repertoires in COVID-19. Looking at the study overall: Samples came from the United States, Italy and Spain, spanning acute and convalescent COVID-19. Nucleic acid was either cDNA or gDNA, and it came from T cells, B-cell-depleted T cells, or PBMCs.

In the original workflow: Estimation of nucleated cell counts relied on the amplification of reference gene primers. The repertoire was sequenced with immunoSEQ multiplex PCR; TCRdb's copy has only in-frame clones and lacks some. The V and J calls and clone size come from that table; D and trimming were worked out from the DNA. The top ten hold 2.3% of the sample, which has just over 250,000 clones, over 75% seen once. The CDR3 runs to 14 residues. CDR1 and CDR2 (germline): MNHEY, SMNVEV (reference sequence). The V segment lost 8 bases and the J segment 7 bases; nucleotides outside the gene matches: 8.

V gene TRBV27 combines with J gene TRBJ2-1; TRBD1 agrees at 10 bases. The receptor was isolated from a woman between 50 and 59 years old with acute or convalescent COVID-19. The sequenced sample was peripheral blood. The CDR3 sequence is CASQPGQGLNEQFF. In nucleotides, the CDR3 is TGTGCCAGCCAACCGGGACAGGGGTTGAATGAGCAGTTCTTC.